One sample yielded the 2 T cell receptor beta chains listed below, sequenced in a study of memory CD4+ T cells and cytomegalovirus serostatus. Single viable CD3+CD4+CD8-CD45RO+ cells were sorted as the memory CD4+ T cells. The table came from immunoSEQ multiplex PCR; TCRdb's copy has only in-frame clones and leaves some out. In the table there are nearly 60,000 clones, roughly three quarters of which are singletons. The sequenced sample consisted of memory CD4+ T cells from blood. Receptor source: an adult in good health and CMV-seronegative.

The genes are TRBV30 and TRBJ2-3; 7 nucleotides line up with TRBD1. In germline, CDR1 is GTSNPN, CDR2 SVGIG (reference sequence). The J segment lost 0 bases and the V segment lost 8 bases, leaving 5 bases of the junction unmatched. The CDR3 consists of 13 residues. This chain's CDR3 is CAGTATSTDTQYF. The CDR3 DNA sequence: TGTGCCGGGACAGCAACTAGCACAGATACGCAGTATTTT.

This chain uses TRBV10-2 with TRBJ2-4; 8 positions match TRBD2. Germline values: CDR1 WSHSY, CDR2 SAAADI. There are 12 residues in the CDR3. The ends lost 6 bases at V and 8 bases at J; junction bases unmatched: 3. CDR3 loop: CASSGLAYIQYF. As DNA, the CDR3 is TGCGCCAGCAGCGGACTAGCCTACATTCAGTACTTC.